The 26 T cell receptor beta chains below come from one sample, sequenced in a study of shared clonotypes between healthy human individuals. Using immunoSEQ multiplex PCR, the repertoire was profiled, and TCRdb retains in-frame clones only, with some absent. The table shows around 1,000,000 clones, with 60% to 80% occurring only once. Sequencing was performed on memory CD4+ T cells from PBMCs. Subset here: CD45RA-negative fraction. The receptor set was obtained from a man younger than 35 in good health. Some clones in this sample may be carry-over from other donors' samples.

The genes are TRBV5-6 and TRBJ1-2, with unresolved D. This CDR3 has 13 amino acids. CDR1 is SGHDT and CDR2 is YYEEEE in the germline V gene. Between the trimmed V and J ends, which lost 0 bases and 9 bases, there was a span of 12 bases. CDR3 in DNA: TGTGCCAGCAGCTTGGGGGTCGAGAGTAGCTACACCTTC. As protein: CASSLGVESSYTF.

Only one count was recorded for this clone. The chain couples TRBV7-9 to TRBJ2-6; D not resolved. Trimming removed 1 base at V and 4 bases at J, with 5 bases between. Germline CDR1 and CDR2: SEHNR and FQNEAQ (reference sequence). The CDR3 has 14 residues. The CDR3, as DNA: TGTGCCAGCAGCTTAGAAGGAGGGGCCAACGTCCTGACTTTC. Translation: CASSLEGGANVLTF.

This clone came up many times. This chain joins TRBV30 and TRBJ1-3; unclear D gene. V lost 6 bases, J lost 0 bases, and 12 bases lay in between. Germline V gives CDR1 GTSNPN, CDR2 SVGIG (reference sequence). This CDR3 has 14 residues. The chain's CDR3 is CACPFGSSGNTIYF. The CDR3 nucleotides are TGTGCCTGCCCCTTCGGGAGCTCTGGAAACACCATATATTTT. The full variable domain, with the rest looked up from reference TRBV30 and TRBJ1-3, is SQTIHQWPATLVQPVGSPLSLECTVEGTSNPNLYWYRQAAGRGLQLLFYSVGIGQISSEVPQNLSASRPQDRQFILSSKKLLLSDSGFYLCACPFGSSGNTIYFGEGSWLTVV.

This clone occurred a few times. The V and J genes are TRBV28 and TRBJ1-1, with unresolved D. Germline values: CDR1 MDHEN, CDR2 SYDVKM. This CDR3 comprises 13 residues. Trimming removed 3 bases at V and 2 bases at J, with 7 bases between. CDR3 coding DNA: TGTGCCAGCAGTTTTCTCAGAAACACTGAAGCTTTCTTT. Its translation is CASSFLRNTEAFF.

The CDR3 DNA is TGTGCCAGCAGCTTAGAGTTGAGTCTTGGAGGCTCCTACGAGCAGTACTTC. As protein: CASSLELSLGGSYEQYF. The chain joins TRBV11-1 to TRBJ2-7, with a weak D call TRBD2 (5 bases). Germline V gene lookup returns CDR1 SGHAT and CDR2 FQDESV (reference sequence). V was pared by 1 base and J by 0 bases, with 16 bases between. The CDR3 consists of 17 residues.

The chain uses TRBV2 and TRBJ2-2, with a tentative D call TRBD2 (5 bases). The CDR3 loop spans 14 amino acids. The V end lost 7 bases, the J end lost 4 bases, and 13 bases lay between the germline ends. In germline, CDR1 is SNHLY, CDR2 FYNNEI. DNA for the CDR3: TGTGCCAGCAAGGAACTAGTCGGCACCGGGGAGCTGTTTTTT. Its protein is CASKELVGTGELFF. Looking up the rest from reference TRBV2 and TRBJ2-2 gives the full variable domain: EPEVTQTPSHQVTQMGQEVILRCVPISNHLYFYWYRQILGQKVEFLVSFYNNEISEKSEIFDDQFSVERPDGSNFTLKIRSTKLEDSAMYFCASKELVGTGELFFGEGSRLTVL.

On this clone: The junction shows a germline mismatch at one end, possibly a read error. This specimen includes other DNA sequences encoding the same CDR3. The rearrangement links TRBV6-5 to TRBJ2-7; D perhaps matches TRBD2 (5 bases). The V gene's germline CDR1 is MNHEY and CDR2 SVGAGI. The CDR3 length is 15 residues. This CDR3 reads CASSRADWQTYEQYF. Written as DNA, the CDR3 is TGCGCCAGCAGCCGCGCGGACTGGCAAACCTACGAGCAGTACTTC.

This chain connects TRBV25-1 to TRBJ2-3; 9 bases agree with TRBD2. V shed 4 bases, J shed 6 bases, and the junction held 5 bases outside the gene matches. Germline assignment: CDR1 MGHDK and CDR2 SYGVNS. This CDR3 is built from 14 residues. The CDR3 DNA is TGTGCCAGCAGTGTGGCGGGAGGGGGTGATACGCAGTATTTT. Translation: CASSVAGGGDTQYF.

The J gene is TRBJ2-7, the V gene TRBV28; no firm D call. The V gene's germline CDR1 is MDHEN and CDR2 SYDVKM. V lost 6 bases to trimming and J lost 0 bases, with 15 bases between them. This CDR3 comprises 15 residues. The CDR3 loop is CASRAFVVSSYEQYF. The CDR3 DNA reads TGTGCCAGCAGGGCCTTCGTCGTATCCTCCTACGAGCAGTACTTC.

The rearrangement joins TRBV10-1 to TRBJ2-3, with TRBD2 matching over 12 bases. Germline CDR1 and CDR2: WNHNN and SYGVQD (reference sequence). This CDR3 is 17 amino acids long. Losses at the gene ends were 2 bases for V and 4 bases for J; bases not matched to a gene: 7. CDR3 in amino acids: CASSEGRTSGNPDTQYF. The CDR3, as DNA: TGCGCCAGCAGTGAGGGTAGGACTAGCGGGAACCCAGATACGCAGTATTTT.

The rearrangement joins TRBV2 to TRBJ2-1; 7 nucleotides line up with TRBD1. Germline CDR1 is SNHLY and CDR2 is FYNNEI. The ends lost 4 bases at V and 6 bases at J; junction bases unmatched: 6. The CDR3 loop spans 14 amino acids. This CDR3 is CASSGGGSVNEQFF. For the CDR3, the DNA is TGTGCCAGCAGTGGAGGGGGCTCCGTCAATGAGCAGTTCTTC.

The chain is built from TRBV5-5 and TRBJ1-2; weak D call: TRBD1 (6 bases). Germline V gene lookup returns CDR1 SGHKS and CDR2 YYEKEE (reference sequence). This CDR3 is 16 amino acids long. Between the trimmed V and J ends, which lost 0 bases and 4 bases, there was a span of 16 bases. CDR3 nucleotide sequence: TGTGCCAGCAGCTTGGGCTCGTCCAGGGGACCCTATGGCTACACCTTC. Translating gives CASSLGSSRGPYGYTF.

This clone was seen just once. The rearrangement links TRBV10-3 to TRBJ2-7; 11 bases map to TRBD1. The CDR3 totals 14 residues. Germline assignment: CDR1 ENHRY and CDR2 SYGVKD. Unmatched junction bases numbered 4, after V lost 2 bases and J lost 7 bases. In DNA form, the CDR3 reads TGTGCCATCAGTGAGGGACAGGGGGCCAGGGAGCAGTACTTC. Translated: CAISEGQGAREQYF.

This rearrangement joins TRBV7-6 to TRBJ1-5, with a weak D call TRBD1 (5 bases). Germline CDR1 SGHVS, CDR2 FNYEAQ. The CDR3 is 14 residues long. Trimming left V 5 bases short and J 3 bases short, with 11 bases between. The CDR3 loop is CASSPGTNNQPQHF. CDR3 sequence (DNA): TGTGCCAGCAGCCCCGGGACCAACAATCAGCCCCAGCATTTT.

This sequence joins TRBV19 and TRBJ1-1, with a possible D match to TRBD1 (5 bases). Germline V gene lookup returns CDR1 LNHDA and CDR2 SQIVND (reference sequence). V was trimmed by 6 bases and J by 1 base, leaving 12 bases between them. The CDR3 length is 14 residues. In nucleotides, the CDR3 is TGTGCCAGTAGACGGGACGGAGAGAACACTGAAGCTTTCTTT. Amino acids: CASRRDGENTEAFF.

The chain has TRBV5-1 and TRBJ1-1; D is unresolved. The CDR3 runs 13 residues. Germline-derived CDR1 and CDR2 are SGHRS and YFSETQ. Trimming took off 0 bases at V and 4 bases at J, with 7 bases between the two ends. The CDR3 coding sequence is TGCGCCAGCAGCTTGGGACTGATCACTGAAGCTTTCTTT. Translation gives CASSLGLITEAFF.

V gene TRBV6-1 combines with J gene TRBJ2-1; 8 nucleotides agree with TRBD2. Per the germline V gene, CDR1 is MNHNS and CDR2 is SASEGT. The CDR3 sequence is 11 residues long. In nucleotides, the CDR3 is TGTGGGACTAGCTTCTACAATGAGCAGTTCTTC. Amino acids: CGTSFYNEQFF.

This clone appeared a single time. This chain uses TRBV12-5 with TRBJ1-1; unclear D gene. Germline values: CDR1 LGHNT, CDR2 FRNRAP. The CDR3 has 13 amino acids. V was clipped by 3 bases and J by 1 base, with 6 bases between them. This chain's CDR3 is CASGLRANTEAFF. The CDR3 bases are TGTGCTAGTGGTTTAAGGGCGAACACTGAAGCTTTCTTT.

A note on this clone: This may stem from a read error, because a much larger clone lies one nucleotide away. Distinct nucleotide sequences in the sample also encode this CDR3. The chain's CDR3 is CASSFEGTQYF. The CDR3 nucleotides read TGTGCCAGCAGTTTTGAGGGGACCCAGTACTTC. The chain combines TRBV28 with TRBJ2-5; possible D gene TRBD2, 5 bases. Germline assignment: CDR1 MDHEN and CDR2 SYDVKM. The CDR3 is 11 amino acids. The germline V and J ends were trimmed by 3 bases and 7 bases, with 6 bases remaining between them.

The V call is TRBV2, the J call TRBJ1-5; possibly TRBD1 for D (5 bases). The V and J ends lost 5 bases and 2 bases respectively, with 13 bases between them. The germline V gene has CDR1 SNHLY and CDR2 FYNNEI. The CDR3 runs to 15 residues. CDR3 in amino acids: CASSRWQGGNQPQHF. In DNA form, the CDR3 reads TGTGCCAGCAGTCGGTGGCAGGGCGGCAATCAGCCCCAGCATTTT.

In its sample, this clone was seen a few times. The J gene is TRBJ2-1, the V gene TRBV7-3; TRBD2 aligns across 8 bases. Unmatched junction bases numbered 1, after V lost 2 bases and J lost 10 bases. The germline V gene encodes CDR1 SGHTA and CDR2 FQGTGA. This CDR3 has 12 amino acids. The CDR3 sequence: CASSLLAGEQFF. The CDR3 nucleotides are TGTGCCAGCAGCTTATTAGCGGGAGAGCAGTTCTTC. Together with reference TRBV7-3 and TRBJ2-1, the CDR3 gives the full variable domain: GAGVSQTPSNKVTEKGKYVELRCDPISGHTALYWYRQSLGQGPEFLIYFQGTGAADDSGLPNDRFFAVRPEGSVSTLKIQRTERGDSAVYLCASSLLAGEQFFGPGTRLTVL.

The gene calls are TRBV11-2 and TRBJ2-3; TRBD2 matches 10 bases. Trimming at V came to 1 base and at J to 6 bases, leaving 10 bases not matched to a gene. CDR3 length: 17 amino acids. Germline CDR1 is SGHAT and CDR2 is FQNNGV. CDR3 loop: CASSLVASGSGADTQYF. In DNA form, the CDR3 reads TGTGCCAGCAGCTTAGTGGCTAGCGGGAGCGGGGCCGATACGCAGTATTTT.

This clone has just one count. The rearrangement joins TRBV14 to TRBJ2-2; 13 nucleotides agree with TRBD2. Germline lookup yields CDR1 SGHDN and CDR2 FVKESK. V lost 0 bases and J lost 7; bases outside the gene matches: 5. The CDR3 length is 17 residues. Written as DNA, the CDR3 is TGTGCCAGCAGCCAAGATCAGACTAGCGGGAGGAGCGGGGAGCTGTTTTTT. Protein product: CASSQDQTSGRSGELFF.

A note on this clone: This clone may be a read error of a much larger clone one base away. J is TRBJ1-3 and V is TRBV30, with D possibly being TRBD1 (6 bases). The CDR3 runs 15 residues. The V gene's germline CDR1 is GTSNPN and CDR2 SVGIG (reference sequence). The DNA of the CDR3 is TGTGCCTGGAGCCGAAGGGGGTTAGCTGGAAACACCATACATTTT. Protein: CAWSRRGLAGNTIHF.

The chain is built from TRBV7-9 and TRBJ1-5; D unresolved. V was shortened by 5 bases and J by 0 bases, with 20 bases between the two germline ends. Germline V lookup: CDR1 SEHNR, CDR2 FQNEAQ (reference sequence). The CDR3 length is 18 residues. The CDR3 loop reads CASSPNALDPYSNQPQHF. CDR3 in DNA: TGTGCCAGCAGCCCAAACGCCCTCGACCCTTATAGCAATCAGCCCCAGCATTTT.

Concerning this clone itself: The likely explanation is a read error, given a far larger clone one base away. The chain couples TRBV6-1 to TRBJ2-2, with D perhaps TRBD1 or TRBD2 (5 bases each). Germline V gene data show CDR1 as MNHNS and CDR2 as SASEGT. The length of the CDR3 is 14 residues. The CDR3 protein is CVSRSGTDTGELFF. CDR3 sequence (DNA): TGTGTCAGCAGGTCAGGGACGGACACCGGGGAGCTGTTTTTT.